A single T cell receptor (beta chain) is shown here with its context. The sample originates from a study of blood T cell repertoires in COVID-19. The CDR3 runs 16 residues. The germline gives CDR1 MNHEY, CDR2 SVGEGT. Between the trimmed V and J ends, which lost 0 bases and 2 bases, there was a span of 13 bases. The method was immunoSEQ multiplex PCR; TCRdb's version includes in-frame clones alone and lacks a portion of them. Found here are fewer than 400,000 clones, approximately 85% of them singletons; the top ten hold roughly 2.2%. The chain joins TRBV6-2 or TRBV6-3 to TRBJ1-2; D is ambiguous. This sequence was found in a man aged 30-40 years who had recovered from COVID-19. Sequencing input: PBMCs or T cells enriched from blood (not recorded which). CDR3 nucleotides: TGTGCCAGCAGTTACTCGAGGGTGCGTAAGAACTATGGCTACACCTTC. It encodes CASSYSRVRKNYGYTF.